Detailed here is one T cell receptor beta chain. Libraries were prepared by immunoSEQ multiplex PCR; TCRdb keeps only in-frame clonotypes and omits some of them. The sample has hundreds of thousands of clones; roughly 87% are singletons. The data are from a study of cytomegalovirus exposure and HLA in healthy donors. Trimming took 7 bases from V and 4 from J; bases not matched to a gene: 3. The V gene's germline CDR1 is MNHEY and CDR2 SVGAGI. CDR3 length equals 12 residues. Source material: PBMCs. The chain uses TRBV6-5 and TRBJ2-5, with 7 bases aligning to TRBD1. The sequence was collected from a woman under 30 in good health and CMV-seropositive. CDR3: CASTRQGETQYF. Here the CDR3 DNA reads TGTGCCAGCACCCGACAGGGAGAGACCCAGTACTTC.